Reported below is one T cell receptor (beta chain). This record comes from a study of blood T cell repertoires in COVID-19. Looking at the study overall: Nucleic acid was either cDNA or gDNA, and it came from T cells, B-cell-depleted T cells, or PBMCs.

After removal of 8 bases from V and 9 bases from J, the junction contained 7 bases not matched to a gene. This CDR3 has 13 amino acids. Germline CDR1 and CDR2: SGHNT and YENEEA. Under the authors' procedure: Amplification of reference gene primers was used by the study to estimate nucleated cell counts. Sequencing used immunoSEQ multiplex PCR; TCRdb keeps in-frame clones, though not all of them. V, J and clone size are those of that table, while D and trimming were read from the DNA. The profile shows 200,000 to 250,000 clones, 89% of them singletons. This TCR was recovered from a middle-aged woman with acute or convalescent COVID-19. The chain combines TRBV11-3 with TRBJ2-2; 9 nucleotides align to TRBD1. Sample: peripheral blood. The CDR3 region has the DNA TGTGCCAGCGGAACAGGGGGCGGCCGGGAGCTGTTTTTT. Residues: CASGTGGGRELFF.